The present TCR beta chain was sequenced within a study of T cells in tumors after PD-1 blockade. About the study: Blood samples averaged around 120,000 templates (range roughly 22,000-260,000) and under 40,000 unique clonotypes. Regarding the study as a whole: Some novel exhausted tumor clones appeared in pre-treatment blood, suggesting peripheral recruitment.

Libraries were prepared by immunoSEQ multiplex PCR; TCRdb keeps only in-frame clonotypes and omits some of them. The sample shows some 20,000 clones, roughly 73% of them seen only once. Germline V lookup: CDR1 SGHAT, CDR2 FQNNGV. Between the trimmed V and J ends, which lost 2 bases and 7 bases, there was a span of 24 bases. The CDR3 is 18 residues long. Template: tumor biopsy or peripheral blood genomic DNA, roughly 550-6,500 ng per sample. This clone came up a few times. The target antigen is unknown. The receptor's source is a human donor with basal cell carcinoma. The input for sequencing was PBMCs, taken before anti-PD-1 treatment. The genes are TRBV11-2 and TRBJ2-1; the D gene is possibly TRBD2 (6 bases). CDR3 nucleotide sequence: TGTGCCAGCAGCTTAACCCTGGGACTGCCCGTACTTCGAAATGAGCAGTTCTTC. Translated: CASSLTLGLPVLRNEQFF.